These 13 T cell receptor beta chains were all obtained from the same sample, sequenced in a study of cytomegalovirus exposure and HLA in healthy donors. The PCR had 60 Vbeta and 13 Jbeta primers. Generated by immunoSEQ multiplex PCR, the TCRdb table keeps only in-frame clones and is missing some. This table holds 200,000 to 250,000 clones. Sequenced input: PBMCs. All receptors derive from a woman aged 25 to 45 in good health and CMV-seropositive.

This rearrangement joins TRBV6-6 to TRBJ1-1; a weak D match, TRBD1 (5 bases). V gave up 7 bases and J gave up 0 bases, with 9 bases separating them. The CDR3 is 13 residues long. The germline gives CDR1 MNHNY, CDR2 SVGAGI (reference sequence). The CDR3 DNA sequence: TGTGCCAGCACCCAACAGGTGAACACTGAAGCTTTCTTT. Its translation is CASTQQVNTEAFF.

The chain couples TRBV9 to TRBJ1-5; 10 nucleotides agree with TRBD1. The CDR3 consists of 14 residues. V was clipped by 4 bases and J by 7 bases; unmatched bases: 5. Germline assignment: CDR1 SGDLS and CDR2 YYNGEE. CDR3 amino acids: CASSPTGGEQPQHF. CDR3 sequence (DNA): TGTGCCAGCAGCCCGACAGGGGGCGAGCAGCCCCAGCATTTT.

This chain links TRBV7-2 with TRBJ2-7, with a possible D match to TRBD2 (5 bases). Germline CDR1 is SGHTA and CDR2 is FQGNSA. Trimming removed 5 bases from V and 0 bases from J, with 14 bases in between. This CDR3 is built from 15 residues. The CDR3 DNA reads TGTGCCAGCAGCATCCCCCCGGGGAGCTCCTACGAGCAGTACTTC. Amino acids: CASSIPPGSSYEQYF.

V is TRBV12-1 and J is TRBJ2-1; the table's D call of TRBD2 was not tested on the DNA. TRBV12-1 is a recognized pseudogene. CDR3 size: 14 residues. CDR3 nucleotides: TGTGCCAGCAGCTTTTCCGGGGGGGGGAATGAGCAGTTCTTC. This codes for CASSFSGGGNEQFF.

CDR3 coding DNA: TGTGCCAGCATCGGTCCAGGGACTGCGAACACTGAAGCTTTCTTT. It specifies CASIGPGTANTEAFF. The V and J genes are TRBV27 and TRBJ1-1; perhaps TRBD1 as D (5 bases). Germline loops: CDR1 MNHEY, CDR2 SMNVEV (reference sequence). This CDR3 has 15 amino acids. Trimming stripped 7 bases from V and 1 base from J, with 16 bases between.

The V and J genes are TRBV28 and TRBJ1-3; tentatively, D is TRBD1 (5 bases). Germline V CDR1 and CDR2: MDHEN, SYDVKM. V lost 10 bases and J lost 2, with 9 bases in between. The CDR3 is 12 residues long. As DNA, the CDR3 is TGTGCCACCCAGGGTACTGGAAACACCATATATTTT. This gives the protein CATQGTGNTIYF.

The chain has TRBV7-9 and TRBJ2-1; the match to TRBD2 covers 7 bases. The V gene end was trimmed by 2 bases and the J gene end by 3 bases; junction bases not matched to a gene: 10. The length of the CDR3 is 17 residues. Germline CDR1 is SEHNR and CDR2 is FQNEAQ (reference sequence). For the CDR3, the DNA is TGTGCCAGCAGCTTAATGCTCGGAGCGGGATACTACAATGAGCAGTTCTTC. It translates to CASSLMLGAGYYNEQFF.

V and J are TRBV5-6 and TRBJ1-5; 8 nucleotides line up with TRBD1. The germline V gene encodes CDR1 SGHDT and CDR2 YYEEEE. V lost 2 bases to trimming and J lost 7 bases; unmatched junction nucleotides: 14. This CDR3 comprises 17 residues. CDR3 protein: CASSFSGTDRVGQPQHF. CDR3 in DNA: TGTGCCAGCAGCTTTTCGGGGACGGACAGGGTCGGGCAGCCCCAGCATTTT. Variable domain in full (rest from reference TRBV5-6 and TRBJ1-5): DAGVTQSPTHLIKTRGQQVTLRCSPKSGHDTVSWYQQALGQGPQFIFQYYEEEERQRGNFPDRFSGHQFPNYSSELNVNALLLGDSALYLCASSFSGTDRVGQPQHFGDGTRLSIL.

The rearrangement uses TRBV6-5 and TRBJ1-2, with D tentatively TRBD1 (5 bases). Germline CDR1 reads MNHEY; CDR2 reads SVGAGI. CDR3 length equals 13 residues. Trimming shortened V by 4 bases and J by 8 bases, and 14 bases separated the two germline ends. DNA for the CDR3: TGTGCCAGCAGTTTGGCCCTGCGGGGCGGCTACACCTTC. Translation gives CASSLALRGGYTF.

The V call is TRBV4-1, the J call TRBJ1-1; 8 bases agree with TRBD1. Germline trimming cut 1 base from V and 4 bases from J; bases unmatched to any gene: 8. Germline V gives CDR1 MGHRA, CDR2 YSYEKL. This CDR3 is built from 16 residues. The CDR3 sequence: CASSQVDRALGTEAFF. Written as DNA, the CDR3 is TGCGCCAGCAGCCAAGTGGACAGGGCTCTGGGCACTGAAGCTTTCTTT.

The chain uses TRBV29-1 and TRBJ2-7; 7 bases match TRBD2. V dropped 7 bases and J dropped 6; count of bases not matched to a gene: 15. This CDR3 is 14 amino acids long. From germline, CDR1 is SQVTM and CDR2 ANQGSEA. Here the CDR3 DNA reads TGCAGCGGGGGAGGGGCTGAGGAGTTTGGCGAGCAGTACTTC. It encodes CSGGGAEEFGEQYF.

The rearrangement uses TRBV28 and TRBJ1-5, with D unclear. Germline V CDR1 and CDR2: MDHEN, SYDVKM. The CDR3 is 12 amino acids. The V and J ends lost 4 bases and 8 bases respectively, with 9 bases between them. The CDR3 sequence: CASSSGWEPQHF. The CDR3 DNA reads TGTGCCAGCAGTTCGGGGTGGGAGCCCCAGCATTTT.

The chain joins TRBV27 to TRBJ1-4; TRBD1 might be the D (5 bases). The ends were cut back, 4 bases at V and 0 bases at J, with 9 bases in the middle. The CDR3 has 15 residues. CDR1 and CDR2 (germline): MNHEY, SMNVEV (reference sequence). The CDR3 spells CASSSAGSTNEKLFF. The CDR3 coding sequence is TGTGCCAGCAGTTCCGCAGGGTCAACTAATGAAAAACTGTTTTTT.